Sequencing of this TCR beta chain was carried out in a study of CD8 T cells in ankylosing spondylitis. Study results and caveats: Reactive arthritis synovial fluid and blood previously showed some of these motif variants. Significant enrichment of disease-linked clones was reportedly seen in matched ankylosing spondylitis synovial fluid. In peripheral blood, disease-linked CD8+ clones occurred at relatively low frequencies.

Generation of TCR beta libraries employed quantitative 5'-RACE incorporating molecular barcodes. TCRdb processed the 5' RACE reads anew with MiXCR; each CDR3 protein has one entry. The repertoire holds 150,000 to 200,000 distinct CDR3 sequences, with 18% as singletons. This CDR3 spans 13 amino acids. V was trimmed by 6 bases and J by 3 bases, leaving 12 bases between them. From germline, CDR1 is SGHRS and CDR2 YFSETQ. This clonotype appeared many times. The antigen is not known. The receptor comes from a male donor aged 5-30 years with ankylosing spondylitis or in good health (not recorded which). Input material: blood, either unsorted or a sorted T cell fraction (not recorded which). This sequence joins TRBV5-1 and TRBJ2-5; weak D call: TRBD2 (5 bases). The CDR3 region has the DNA TGCGCCAGCAACGGAGGACCCGAAGAGACCCAGTACTTC. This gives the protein CASNGGPEETQYF.